A selection of T cell receptor beta chains follows, all from one sample in a study of radiation and T cells in renal cell carcinoma. TCRdb's table, derived via immunoSEQ multiplex PCR, lists solely in-frame clones and lacks some. The repertoire has about 150,000 clones, around 90% of them found once; the top ten carry over 10%. The material was blood, obtained from a patient whose treatment included radiotherapy and nephrectomy. The receptors originated from a woman aged 50 to 60 with renal cell carcinoma. The CDR3 runs from the conserved cysteine through the conserved F or W. Where a row states a size, it is once, few, many or the class of an expanded clone; other rows omit it.

TRBV5-4 | - | CASSLPGGEVYNEQFF
TRBV5-1 | - | CASSLNLQGNTGELFF
TRBV29-1 | - | CSVGQGSNTEAFF
TRBV7-9 | - | CASRDDARDGYTF
TRBV11-1 | - | CASSRQGGYEQYF
TRBV19 | - | CASSLTSAETQYF
TRBV7-2 | - | CASSARQGRADTQYF
TRBV19 | once | CASSMWGGSTDTQYF
TRBV9 | - | CASSVEAGGDYGYTF
TRBV21-1 | - | CASSKTDGGFYNSPLHF
TRBV7-9 | once | CASSLVGSSYEQYF
TRBV4-3 | - | CASSQDPRAASSGNTIYF
TRBV7-8 | many | CASSLGTSSADTQYF
TRBV25-1 | - | CASSLRTSGRNEQFF
TRBV12-2 | - | CASRPSDGYGYTF
TRBV19 | - | CASSIGQGGSTGELFF
TRBV7-9 | few | CASSPRPGTGTHEQFF
TRBV6-1 | - | CASSELERGMNTEAFF
TRBV4-1 | - | CASSWFNSNQPQHF
TRBV7-9 | few | CASSATGGNGYTF
TRBV7-8 | - | CASSPEGGGTNYGYTF
TRBV5-6 | - | CASSLDRNSPLHF
TRBV7-2 | - | CASSLRPPSGTRTYNEQFF
TRBV4-3 | - | CASSQAIGAYYGYTF
TRBV2 | once | CASSLGYQETQYF
TRBV7-3 | - | CASSFGGNYGYTF
TRBV5-1 | - | CASSPQGATDLNTEAFF
TRBV7-2 | - | CASSQAVFGIGIQYF
TRBV6-1 | - | CASSVRGPTGELFF
TRBV10-3 | few | CAISGGVEAFF
TRBV13 | - | CASSLRGGSYEQYF
TRBV6-5 | - | CASSYTLGGGYTF
TRBV5-5 | - | CASSIRRTGVNYNEQFF
TRBV18 | once | CASSPRVGGQVGAYGYTF
TRBV19 | - | CASSTGTSGGARLETQYF
TRBV7-3 | few | CASSPMAGQGYNEQFF
TRBV13 | - | CASSPSSTDTQYF
TRBV7-3 | - | CASSPGPNEKLFF
TRBV29-1 | - | CSVPVWQGTDTQYF
TRBV25-1 | - | CASSENLRGSYTGELFF
TRBV6-5 | - | CASGDPAADTQYF
TRBV6-4 | - | CASSELRGAVTQYF